This T cell receptor (beta chain) was sequenced during a study of regulatory T cells in long-lasting Graves disease. Across the study: Patients met the persistent Graves' disease definition after over 5 years of antithyroid drugs with positive TSH receptor antibodies.

Germline CDR1 MNHNS, CDR2 SASEGT. The germline V and J ends were trimmed by 11 bases and 0 bases, with 10 bases remaining between them. The CDR3 loop spans 12 amino acids. Study-wide findings and caveats: Since the sample size was small, accuracy may have been reduced. TRBV28, TRBJ1-2 and TRBJ2-5 emerged as the favored segments in persistent disease.

Building of the TCR beta libraries involved iRepertoire HTBI primers and Arm-PCR of CDR3 regions. A single record per CDR3 protein comes from TCRdb applying MiXCR to the multiplex PCR reads. Among some 470,000 distinct CDR3 sequences listed, 20% to 25% were seen once. Sample time point: persistent/refractory GD, antithyroid drugs over 5 years with positive TRAb. After RNA was extracted from PBMCs, the TCR library was made from it. Concerning this clonotype itself: Antigen: not known.

The clonotype comes from a female donor with Graves disease. The V and J genes are TRBV6-1 and TRBJ1-1, with D uncertain. The source material was peripheral blood mononuclear cells (PBMCs), sampled when the disease was refractory, from a patient treated with antithyroid drugs. The CDR3, as DNA: TGTGCCCCCACGTCCGTGAACACTGAAGCTTTCTTT. This translates into CAPTSVNTEAFF.